Below, 9 T cell receptor beta chains from the same sample are listed, as sequenced in a study of Ad26.COV2.S vaccination and SARS-CoV-2 variants. This sample's treatment: roughly 18 received Ad26.COV2.S at low or high dose, single or two shots; five or six received placebo; per-sample allocation not given. Following the first vaccine or placebo injection, samples were taken on day 63. TCRdb's copy holds only in-frame clones and misses some; the assay was immunoSEQ multiplex PCR. The table lists around 320,000 clones, 86% of them singletons. This specimen was peripheral blood, taken in a trial of Ad26.COV2.S vaccine versus placebo. The source of these receptors is a person between 18 and 60 years old who received the Ad26.COV2.S COVID-19 vaccine or a placebo.

The J gene is TRBJ2-2, the V gene TRBV27; possibly TRBD1 for D (6 bases). Germline V gene lookup returns CDR1 MNHEY and CDR2 SMNVEV (reference sequence). V lost 2 bases and J 5 bases, leaving 12 bases between the germline ends. This CDR3 region has 15 residues. The CDR3, as DNA: TGTGCCAGCAGTTTAGGGGGCCTAGTAACCGGGGAGCTGTTTTTT. It encodes CASSLGGLVTGELFF.

This clone was detected only a few times. The rearrangement joins TRBV10-2 to TRBJ1-5; D gene uncertain. The V and J ends lost 8 bases and 0 bases respectively, with 14 bases between them. Germline V gives CDR1 WSHSY, CDR2 SAAADI. The CDR3 runs to 15 residues. The DNA for the CDR3 is TGCGCCAGCGCCCCTCCAGCTTATAGCAATCAGCCCCAGCATTTT. Residues: CASAPPAYSNQPQHF.

A single count supports this clone. V gene TRBV7-9 combines with J gene TRBJ2-4; perhaps D is TRBD1 or TRBD2 (5 bases each). Germline CDR1 SEHNR, CDR2 FQNEAQ (reference sequence). The germline V and J ends were trimmed by 7 bases and 0 bases, with 16 bases remaining between them. This CDR3 is 16 amino acids long. CDR3 coding DNA: TGTGCCAGCAACTCCGGGGACCTAATAGCCAAAAACATTCAGTACTTC. Its translation is CASNSGDLIAKNIQYF.

V usage is TRBV6-2 or TRBV6-3 and J usage is TRBJ1-2, with TRBD1 as a possible D gene (6 bases). There are 15 residues in the CDR3. CDR1 and CDR2 (germline): MNHEY, SVGEGT. Trimming shortened V by 3 bases and J by 4 bases, and 15 bases separated the two germline ends. CDR3 coding DNA: TGTGCCAGCAGTTATTGGGGGCGCGGCGGCTATGGCTACACCTTC. Protein product: CASSYWGRGGYGYTF.

The chain has TRBV18 and TRBJ2-7; D possibly matches TRBD1 or TRBD2 (5 bases each). CDR3 size: 16 residues. Germline CDR1 and CDR2: KGHSH and LQKENI. Between the trimmed V and J ends, which lost 3 bases and 0 bases, there was a span of 15 bases. CDR3 amino acids: CASSPGLLGPSYEQYF. In nucleotides, the CDR3 is TGTGCCAGCTCACCTGGACTTCTGGGGCCCTCCTACGAGCAGTACTTC. Complete variable domain (other parts from reference TRBV18 and TRBJ2-7): NAGVMQNPRHLVRRRGQEARLRCSPMKGHSHVYWYRQLPEEGLKFMVYLQKENIIDESGMPKERFSAEFPKEGPSILRIQQVVRGDSAAYFCASSPGLLGPSYEQYFGPGTRLTVT.

This rearrangement joins TRBV3-1 (or the pseudogene TRBV3-2) to TRBJ1-6, with D unresolved. The CDR3 contains 15 residues. From germline, CDR1 is LGHDT and CDR2 YNNKEL (reference sequence). V was clipped by 4 bases and J by 6 bases, with 13 bases between them. The CDR3 sequence is CASSPWERPNSPLHF. The CDR3 DNA reads TGTGCCAGCAGCCCCTGGGAGAGGCCTAATTCACCCCTCCACTTT.

V usage is TRBV3-1 (or the pseudogene TRBV3-2) and J usage is TRBJ1-5; no firm D call. Germline V lookup: CDR1 LGHDT, CDR2 YNNKEL (reference sequence). Trimming took off 0 bases at V and 7 bases at J, with 4 bases between the two ends. CDR3 size: 12 residues. CDR3 sequence (DNA): TGTGCCAGCAGCCAAGAAGTGCAGCCCCAGCATTTT. Amino acids: CASSQEVQPQHF.

The CDR3 reads CASTRTGFTKNIQYF. DNA for the CDR3: TGTGCCAGCACCCGGACAGGGTTCACCAAAAACATTCAGTACTTC. This chain uses TRBV2 with TRBJ2-4, with 8 nucleotides matching TRBD1. After removal of 7 bases from V and 2 bases from J, the junction contained 7 bases not matched to a gene. CDR1 and CDR2 from the germline V gene are SNHLY and FYNNEI. The CDR3 has 15 amino acids.

V usage is TRBV6-5 and J usage is TRBJ2-7; TRBD1 might be the D (5 bases). This CDR3 region has 15 residues. Trimming took 2 bases from V and 1 from J, leaving 12 bases between them. Germline CDR1 MNHEY, CDR2 SVGAGI. CDR3 coding DNA: TGTGCCAGCAGTTACATCTTTCAGGGATCCTACGAGCAGTACTTC. This translates into CASSYIFQGSYEQYF.